The rows below give T cell receptor beta chains drawn from one sample of a study of T cells in Graves' hyperthyroidism and ophthalmopathy. Using its own MiXCR run on the multiplex PCR reads, TCRdb lists one record per CDR3 protein. The profile covers 600,000 to 700,000 distinct CDR3 sequences, with over 40% appearing a single time and 7% to 7.5% taken by the ten largest. The sample comprised peripheral blood or thyroid tissue (not recorded which). Receptors were obtained from an adult man with Graves' disease, either hyperthyroidism or ophthalmopathy (not recorded which). Both conserved end residues are part of each CDR3. D genes are given only for firm matches. Clone size is not always given. Where it is, it says once, few, many or a class for expanded clones.

clone size	D gene	V gene	J gene	CDR3 protein	CDR3 DNA
.	.	TRBV15	TRBJ2-7	CATSSQGGTSYEQYF	TGTGCCACCAGCAGCCAAGGCGGGACGTCCTACGAGCAGTACTTC
few	.	TRBV7-9	TRBJ1-4	CASSLEGTGEKLFF	TGTGCCAGCAGCTTAGAGGGAACGGGTGAAAAACTGTTTTTT
.	TRBD1	TRBV2	TRBJ2-5	CASTVSDRGQMETQYF	TGTGCCAGCACAGTTTCCGACAGGGGGCAGATGGAGACCCAGTACTTC
many	.	TRBV7-2	TRBJ2-5	CASSLMAHQETQYF	TGTGCCAGCAGCTTAATGGCGCACCAAGAGACCCAGTACTTC
.	.	TRBV14	TRBJ1-1	CASSQAGSLNTEAFF	TGTGCCAGCAGCCAAGCAGGCAGCTTGAACACTGAAGCTTTCTTT
many	.	TRBV7-2	TRBJ1-4	CASRAGRGNEKLFF	TGTGCCAGCAGGGCTGGCAGGGGAAATGAAAAACTGTTTTTT
few	TRBD1	TRBV7-6	TRBJ2-5	CASNDNRGLEKETQYF	TGTGCCAGCAATGACAACAGGGGGCTAGAAAAAGAGACCCAGTACTTC
.	TRBD1	TRBV7-9	TRBJ1-1	CASSLVLGQPNTEAFF	TGTGCCAGCAGCTTAGTTTTGGGACAGCCGAACACTGAAGCTTTCTTT
.	.	TRBV24-1	TRBJ1-1	CATSDSGQPTEAFF	TGTGCCACCAGTGATTCAGGGCAGCCCACTGAAGCTTTCTTT
few	TRBD1	TRBV9	TRBJ1-3	CASSVDIQGSGNTIYF	TGTGCCAGCAGCGTGGACATACAGGGGTCTGGAAACACCATATATTTT
.	.	TRBV10-2	TRBJ1-1	CASSEGGREAFF	TGCGCCAGCAGTGAAGGCGGACGCGAGGCTTTCTTT
.	TRBD1	TRBV7-9	TRBJ1-1	CASSLGAGGDTEAFF	TGTGCCAGCAGCTTAGGGGCAGGGGGAGACACTGAAGCTTTCTTT
few	.	TRBV4-1	TRBJ1-6	CASRGGGPLHF	TGCGCCAGCCGGGGCGGGGGACCCCTCCACTTT
many	.	TRBV7-7	TRBJ2-2	CASSTDRNTGELFF	TGTGCTAGCAGCACGGACAGGAACACCGGGGAGCTGTTTTTT
.	TRBD2	TRBV6-1	TRBJ2-5	CASSLSGGAPETQYF	TGTGCCAGCAGTCTGAGCGGGGGGGCCCCCGAGACCCAGTACTTC
.	TRBD1	TRBV6-6	TRBJ2-5	CASRQGAVLQETQYF	TGTGCCAGCAGGCAGGGGGCCGTCCTCCAAGAGACCCAGTACTTC
many	.	TRBV29-1	TRBJ1-1	CSVEEGRTEAFF	TGCAGCGTTGAAGAGGGTAGGACTGAAGCTTTCTTT
few	TRBD2	TRBV6-5	TRBJ2-7	CASSEGTSGVPLYF	TGTGCCAGCAGTGAGGGGACTAGCGGGGTACCTCTTTACTTC
.	TRBD1	TRBV7-9	TRBJ1-2	CASSQDLGQGLNYGYTF	TGCGCCAGCAGCCAAGATTTGGGACAGGGGCTTAACTATGGCTACACCTTC
.	.	TRBV6-1	TRBJ1-4	CASSPRTAAGDEKLFF	TGTGCCAGCAGTCCCCGGACAGCAGCTGGGGATGAAAAACTGTTTTTT
few	.	TRBV19	TRBJ1-4	CASSPGAIPNEKLFF	TGTGCCAGTAGTCCGGGGGCGATCCCTAATGAAAAACTGTTTTTT
many	.	TRBV10-3	TRBJ1-1	CAIRNTTGSTEAFF	TGTGCCATCAGGAATACTACAGGGAGCACTGAAGCTTTCTTT
many	.	TRBV10-3	TRBJ1-3	CAISEGGNGNTIYF	TGTGCCATCAGTGAGGGGGGAAATGGAAACACCATATATTTT
.	.	TRBV9	TRBJ1-4	CASSQGTTANEKLFF	TGTGCCAGCAGCCAAGGGACAACCGCTAATGAAAAACTGTTTTTT
many	TRBD1	TRBV19	TRBJ1-2	CASSISDRNYGYTF	TGTGCCAGTAGTATATCGGACAGGAACTATGGCTACACCTTC
many	.	TRBV12-3/TRBV12-4	TRBJ1-5	CASRTDTSNQPQHF	TGTGCCAGCAGAACTGACACAAGCAATCAGCCCCAGCATTTT
few	TRBD1	TRBV2	TRBJ1-1	CASSARTGMNTEAFF	TGTGCCAGCAGTGCAAGGACAGGGATGAACACTGAAGCTTTCTTT
few	TRBD1	TRBV20-1	TRBJ1-2	CSARDSTQGSAGYTF	TGCAGTGCTAGAGATTCAACACAGGGGTCCGCGGGCTACACCTTC
.	.	TRBV12-3/TRBV12-4	TRBJ1-3	CASGFRAGNTIYF	TGTGCTAGTGGTTTCAGGGCAGGAAACACCATATATTTT
.	.	TRBV7-9	TRBJ1-1	CASSFVGVDTEAFF	TGTGCCAGCAGCTTCGTGGGGGTCGACACTGAAGCTTTCTTT
few	.	TRBV20-1	TRBJ1-1	CSAKKSRGWTEAFF	TGCAGTGCTAAGAAATCCAGGGGATGGACTGAAGCTTTCTTT
.	.	TRBV24-1	TRBJ1-4	CATGGGNEKLFF	TGTGCCACAGGTGGCGGAAATGAAAAACTGTTTTTT
.	TRBD1	TRBV25-1	TRBJ1-5	CASSTRQGAEGQHF	TGTGCCAGCAGTACGCGACAGGGGGCGGAAGGTCAGCATTTT
.	TRBD1	TRBV5-1	TRBJ1-5	CASSARDREKNQPQHF	TGCGCCAGCAGCGCCAGGGACAGAGAGAAAAATCAGCCCCAGCATTTT
few	TRBD1	TRBV11-1	TRBJ1-1	CASSLGDLRGPYTEAFF	TGTGCCAGCAGCTTAGGGGACCTTAGGGGGCCCTACACTGAAGCTTTCTTT
.	.	TRBV11-2	TRBJ2-7	CASNPRGGYEQYF	TGTGCCAGCAACCCCCGTGGGGGCTACGAGCAGTACTTC
few	TRBD1	TRBV2	TRBJ2-7	CASRVDRVSPPYEQYF	TGTGCCAGCCGGGTTGACAGGGTTTCCCCGCCCTACGAGCAGTACTTC
.	TRBD1	TRBV2	TRBJ1-4	CASRDRNEKLFF	TGTGCCAGCAGGGACAGGAACGAAAAACTGTTTTTT
many	.	TRBV10-3	TRBJ1-1	CAISETQMNTEAFF	TGTGCCATCAGTGAAACACAGATGAACACTGAAGCTTTCTTT
many	.	TRBV7-2	TRBJ1-2	CASSLNLGTNYGYTF	TGTGCCAGCAGCTTAAACCTCGGCACCAACTATGGCTACACCTTC
many	.	TRBV2	TRBJ1-2	CASSEGTALGYGYTF	TGTGCCAGCAGTGAAGGGACAGCCCTGGGGTATGGCTACACCTTC
few	.	TRBV7-9	TRBJ1-1	CASSQGAAVVTEAFF	TGCGCCAGCAGCCAAGGGGCGGCAGTTGTCACTGAAGCTTTCTTT
many	.	TRBV10-1	TRBJ1-6	CASSEEGHSPLHF	TGCGCCAGCAGTGAGGAAGGCCATTCACCCCTCCACTTT
few	.	TRBV20-1	TRBJ2-5	CSARDARTQETQYF	TGCAGTGCTAGAGACGCCAGGACGCAAGAGACCCAGTACTTC
many	TRBD2	TRBV10-3	TRBJ2-5	CAISGGQETQYF	TGTGCCATCAGCGGGGGGCAAGAGACCCAGTACTTC
few	.	TRBV20-1	TRBJ1-4	CSAAMTGTNEKLFF	TGCAGTGCGGCGATGACAGGAACTAATGAAAAACTGTTTTTT
many	.	TRBV13	TRBJ1-1	CATGRENTEAFF	TGTGCCACCGGACGGGAGAACACTGAAGCTTTCTTT
few	TRBD1	TRBV6-5	TRBJ1-2	CASSTGQAFNYGYTF	TGTGCCAGCAGTACGGGACAGGCGTTTAACTATGGCTACACCTTC
.	.	TRBV19	TRBJ2-5	CASSQGARGGETQYF	TGTGCCAGTAGTCAGGGTGCTAGGGGCGGAGAGACCCAGTACTTC
few	TRBD1	TRBV6-5	TRBJ2-5	CASSVAGTGAQETQYF	TGTGCCAGCAGCGTAGCCGGGACAGGGGCGCAAGAGACCCAGTACTTC
.	.	TRBV29-1	TRBJ1-2	CSGTESGYTF	TGCAGCGGGACAGAGAGTGGCTACACCTTC
.	TRBD1	TRBV7-8	TRBJ2-6	CASSPTGDHSGANGLTF	TGTGCCAGCAGCCCTACAGGGGACCACTCTGGGGCCAACGGCCTGACTTTC
few	.	TRBV2	TRBJ1-1	CASSLVPTGWMNTEAFF	TGTGCCAGCAGCTTAGTACCTACTGGGTGGATGAACACTGAAGCTTTCTTT